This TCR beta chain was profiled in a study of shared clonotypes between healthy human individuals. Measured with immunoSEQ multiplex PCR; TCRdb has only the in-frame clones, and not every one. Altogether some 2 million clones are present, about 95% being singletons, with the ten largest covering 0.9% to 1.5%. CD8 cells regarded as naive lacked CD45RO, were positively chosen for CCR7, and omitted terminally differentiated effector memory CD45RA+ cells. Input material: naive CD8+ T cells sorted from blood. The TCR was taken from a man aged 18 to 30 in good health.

CDR3 DNA: TGCGCCAGCAGCCAAGGTCGTAGCGGTAACACCGGGGAGCTGTTTTTT. It specifies CASSQGRSGNTGELFF. The V call is TRBV4-3, the J call TRBJ2-2; perhaps TRBD2 as D (6 bases). This CDR3 is 16 amino acids long. Between the trimmed V and J ends, which lost 1 base and 2 bases, there was a span of 11 bases. Germline V CDR1 and CDR2: LGHNA, YSLEER.